This T cell receptor beta chain emerged from a study of T cell responses to AZD1222 COVID-19 vaccine. V dropped 0 bases and J dropped 2 bases, with 9 bases sitting between them. Germline lookup yields CDR1 SGDLS and CDR2 YYNGEE. The length of the CDR3 is 16 residues. This clone was recorded only once. This table comes from immunoSEQ multiplex PCR, and its TCRdb copy is limited to in-frame clones, with some not included. Of 100,000 to 150,000 clones in the sample, 89% were seen once. The source of this sequence is an adult in good health. The source was peripheral blood, collected on day 0 of AZD1222 vaccination. The chain carries TRBV9 and TRBJ1-6, with D possibly matching TRBD1 (6 bases). Here the CDR3 DNA reads TGTGCCAGCAGCGTAGGGGGGGCAGCCTATAATTCACCCCTCCACTTT. Amino acid sequence: CASSVGGAAYNSPLHF. The complete variable domain, with remaining parts taken from reference TRBV9 and TRBJ1-6, reads DSGVTQTPKHLITATGQRVTLRCSPRSGDLSVYWYQQSLDQGLQFLIQYYNGEERAKGNILERFSAQQFPDLHSELNLSSLELGDSALYFCASSVGGAAYNSPLHFGNGTRLTVT.